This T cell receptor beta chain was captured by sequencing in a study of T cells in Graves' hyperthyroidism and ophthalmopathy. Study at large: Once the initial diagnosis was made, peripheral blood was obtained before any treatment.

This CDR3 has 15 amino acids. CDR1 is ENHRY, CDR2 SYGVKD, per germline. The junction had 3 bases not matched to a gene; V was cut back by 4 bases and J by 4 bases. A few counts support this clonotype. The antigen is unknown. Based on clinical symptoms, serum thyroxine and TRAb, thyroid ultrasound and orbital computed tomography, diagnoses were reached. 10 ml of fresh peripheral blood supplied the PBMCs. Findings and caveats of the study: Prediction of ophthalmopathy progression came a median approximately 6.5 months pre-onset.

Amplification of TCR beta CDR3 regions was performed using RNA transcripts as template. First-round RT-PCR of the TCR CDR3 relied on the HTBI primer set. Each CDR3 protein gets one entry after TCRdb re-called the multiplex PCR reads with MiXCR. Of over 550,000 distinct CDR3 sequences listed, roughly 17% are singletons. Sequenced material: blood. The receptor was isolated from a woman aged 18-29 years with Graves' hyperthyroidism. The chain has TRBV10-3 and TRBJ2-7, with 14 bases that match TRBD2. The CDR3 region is CAISGGLAGEYEQYF. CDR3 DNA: TGTGCCATCAGTGGGGGACTAGCGGGAGAGTACGAGCAGTACTTC.